The rows below give T cell receptor beta chains drawn from one sample of a study of identical twins. TCRdb reprocessed the 5' RACE reads via MiXCR and lists one record per CDR3 protein. The sample lists about 690,000 distinct CDR3 sequences, about 20% occurring once. The data were also submitted as part of a second study, on T cells expressing NK-cell markers.

Specimen: PBMCs. The receptors were gathered from a woman under 30 in good health. CDR3s include the opening cysteine and the closing phenylalanine or tryptophan. The D gene is left open where the match is weak. Expanded clones get a size class; other rows say once, few or many, or leave the size out.

size: .
D: TRBD1
V: TRBV10-1
J: TRBJ2-3
DNA: TGCGCCAGCAGTGACCAGGACAGGGGTAAAGGAGCGCAGTATTTT
CDR3: CASSDQDRGKGAQYF

size: .
D: .
V: TRBV27
J: TRBJ2-7
DNA: TGTGCCAGCAGTTTAAAATTCGAAGCGACAAGCTCCTACGAGCAGTACTTC
CDR3: CASSLKFEATSSYEQYF

size: .
D: .
V: TRBV4-3
J: TRBJ2-3
DNA: TGCGCCAGCAGCCAAGGATTTAGGGATACGCAGTATTTT
CDR3: CASSQGFRDTQYF

size: .
D: .
V: TRBV7-9
J: TRBJ2-7
DNA: TGTGCCAGCAGCTTAGGCCAGGAGGACGAGCAGTACTTC
CDR3: CASSLGQEDEQYF

size: few
D: TRBD2
V: TRBV12-3/TRBV12-4
J: TRBJ2-1
DNA: TGTGCCAGCAGTTTGAAAACTAGCGGGAATGAGCAGTTCTTC
CDR3: CASSLKTSGNEQFF

size: once
D: TRBD1
V: TRBV4-2
J: TRBJ2-3
DNA: TGTGCCAGCAGCCAGGGGACAGCGGAAAGCACAGATACGCAGTATTTT
CDR3: CASSQGTAESTDTQYF

size: .
D: .
V: TRBV20-1
J: TRBJ1-5
DNA: TGCAGTGCCTGGGGGGATAGCAATCAGCCCCAGCATTTT
CDR3: CSAWGDSNQPQHF

size: .
D: .
V: TRBV6-1
J: TRBJ2-2
DNA: TGTGCCAGCATAAGCGGCAACACCGGGGAGCTGTTTTTT
CDR3: CASISGNTGELFF

size: .
D: .
V: TRBV12-3/TRBV12-4
J: TRBJ1-5
DNA: TGTGCCAGCAGTTTCCGAGGTAGGGGCAATCAGCCCCAGCATTTT
CDR3: CASSFRGRGNQPQHF

size: few
D: .
V: TRBV5-5
J: TRBJ1-5
DNA: TGTGCCAGCAGCTTGCGAGGGGAGGGTCAGCCCCAGCATTTT
CDR3: CASSLRGEGQPQHF

size: few
D: .
V: TRBV12-3/TRBV12-4
J: TRBJ2-3
DNA: TGTGCCAGCAGTCCCGGGTCGCCTGTCCGGTATTTT
CDR3: CASSPGSPVRYF

size: few
D: .
V: TRBV11-2
J: TRBJ2-7
DNA: TGTGCTGGAGGGACGGGAGATTTCGGGCAGTACTTC
CDR3: CAGGTGDFGQYF

size: few
D: .
V: TRBV9
J: TRBJ2-7
DNA: TGTGCCAGCAGCGTAGGACTGTTCTCCTACGAGCAGTACTTC
CDR3: CASSVGLFSYEQYF

size: .
D: .
V: TRBV5-1
J: TRBJ2-5
DNA: TGCGCCAGCAGCGCCGGTTATGGGGCCCTCCAAGAGACCCAGTACTTC
CDR3: CASSAGYGALQETQYF

size: many
D: .
V: TRBV20-1
J: TRBJ2-3
DNA: TGCAGTGCTAGGGGGAGGACAGATACGCAGTATTTT
CDR3: CSARGRTDTQYF

size: .
D: TRBD2
V: TRBV12-3/TRBV12-4
J: TRBJ2-7
DNA: TGTGCCAGCAGTTTCGGGACTAGCGGGAGCCCCTACGAGCAGTACTTC
CDR3: CASSFGTSGSPYEQYF

size: many
D: .
V: TRBV6-2/TRBV6-3
J: TRBJ2-7
DNA: TGTGCCAGCAGTTACTCGGGGTTCAACGAGCAGTACTTC
CDR3: CASSYSGFNEQYF

size: .
D: TRBD1
V: TRBV20-1
J: TRBJ2-7
DNA: TGCAGTGCTAGTCCTCAGGACAGGGAGATCTACGAGCAGTACTTC
CDR3: CSASPQDREIYEQYF

size: .
D: TRBD2
V: TRBV4-3
J: TRBJ2-5
DNA: TGCGTCAGCAGCCAAGGAGTAAGCGGGGGTGGAGAGACCCAGTACTTC
CDR3: CVSSQGVSGGGETQYF

size: .
D: .
V: TRBV5-1
J: TRBJ2-1
DNA: TGCGCCAGCAGCTTGGCTACAGGACAGGCCGGGGGCCATGAGCAGTTCTTC
CDR3: CASSLATGQAGGHEQFF

size: few
D: TRBD2
V: TRBV5-1
J: TRBJ2-2
DNA: TGCGCCAGCAGCTTGTTGGGAGCGGGAGGAACGAACACCGGGGAGCTGTTTTTT
CDR3: CASSLLGAGGTNTGELFF

size: .
D: .
V: TRBV2
J: TRBJ1-1
DNA: TGTGCCAGCAACCGCAGGGACACTGAAGCTTTCTTT
CDR3: CASNRRDTEAFF

size: few
D: TRBD2
V: TRBV7-2
J: TRBJ2-5
DNA: TGTGCCAGCAGGGCACAAGCGGGAGTGGGGGAGACCCAGTACTTC
CDR3: CASRAQAGVGETQYF

size: .
D: TRBD2
V: TRBV7-9
J: TRBJ2-1
DNA: TGTGCCAGCAGCCCTCCCGGCCCGGGGGGTGAGCAGTTCTTC
CDR3: CASSPPGPGGEQFF

size: .
D: TRBD2
V: TRBV20-1
J: TRBJ2-5
DNA: TGCAGTGCTTTGGGACTAGCGGGAGAGGAGACCCAGTACTTC
CDR3: CSALGLAGEETQYF

size: .
D: TRBD1
V: TRBV6-1
J: TRBJ2-6
DNA: TGTGCCAGCAGGACGGGACAGAGACCTTCTGGGGCCAACGTCCTGACTTTC
CDR3: CASRTGQRPSGANVLTF

size: .
D: .
V: TRBV7-9
J: TRBJ2-3
DNA: TGTGCCAGCCCGTCGTACGAGAGTATCGCAGATACGCAGTATTTT
CDR3: CASPSYESIADTQYF

size: few
D: .
V: TRBV28
J: TRBJ2-7
DNA: TGTGCCAGCAGTGAGCGGAGCTCCTACGAGCAGTACTTC
CDR3: CASSERSSYEQYF

size: .
D: .
V: TRBV7-8
J: TRBJ1-1
DNA: TGTGCCAGCAGCCTTGAGGGCGGGTTTTTCCCTGAAGCTTTCTTT
CDR3: CASSLEGGFFPEAFF

size: many
D: TRBD2
V: TRBV7-2
J: TRBJ2-7
DNA: TGTGCCAGCAGCCCGCGGACTAGCGGGAGTAACGAGCAGTACTTC
CDR3: CASSPRTSGSNEQYF

size: few
D: .
V: TRBV6-2/TRBV6-3
J: TRBJ2-1
DNA: TGTGCCAGCAGTGGTCAGGGCAATGAGCAGTTCTTC
CDR3: CASSGQGNEQFF

size: .
D: TRBD1
V: TRBV5-1
J: TRBJ2-5
DNA: TGCGCCAGCAGTACTCAGGGACAGGGTGTGAGTCAAGAGACCCAGTACTTC
CDR3: CASSTQGQGVSQETQYF

size: .
D: .
V: TRBV29-1
J: TRBJ1-1
DNA: TGCAGCTCTTCGACCCGGCTCGACATGAACACTGAAGCTTTCTTT
CDR3: CSSSTRLDMNTEAFF

size: .
D: TRBD2
V: TRBV24-1
J: TRBJ2-1
DNA: TGTGCCACCAGTGATCCTAGCGGGCACTCCTACAATGAGCAGTTCTTC
CDR3: CATSDPSGHSYNEQFF

size: .
D: TRBD2
V: TRBV10-3
J: TRBJ2-3
DNA: TGTGCCATCAGTGATCTAGCGGAAACGCAGTATTTT
CDR3: CAISDLAETQYF

size: many
D: .
V: TRBV18
J: TRBJ2-7
DNA: TGTGCCAGCTCACGGGGCGCCGGACAGTGGATCTACGAGCAGTACTTC
CDR3: CASSRGAGQWIYEQYF

size: few
D: .
V: TRBV10-3
J: TRBJ2-2
DNA: TGTGCCACCCGGTTGGGGGTCACCGGGGAGCTGTTTTTT
CDR3: CATRLGVTGELFF

size: many
D: .
V: TRBV20-1
J: TRBJ2-3
DNA: TGCAGTGCCCATAACACAGATACGCAGTATTTT
CDR3: CSAHNTDTQYF

size: many
D: TRBD2
V: TRBV3-1
J: TRBJ2-1
DNA: TGTGCCAGCAGCGACACGATTAGCGGGAGCGACAATGAGCAGTTCTTC
CDR3: CASSDTISGSDNEQFF

size: .
D: TRBD1
V: TRBV7-2
J: TRBJ2-7
DNA: TGTGCCAGCAGCTTATCGGACAGGGGGTCCTACGAGCAGTACTTC
CDR3: CASSLSDRGSYEQYF

size: .
D: .
V: TRBV5-6
J: TRBJ1-3
DNA: TGTGCCAGCAGCTCTCCAGCCTCTGGAAACACCATATATTTT
CDR3: CASSSPASGNTIYF

size: many
D: .
V: TRBV6-4
J: TRBJ2-2
DNA: TGTGCCAGCAGCAGGGACGGGACAAACACCGGGGAGCTGTTTTTT
CDR3: CASSRDGTNTGELFF

size: .
D: .
V: TRBV7-9
J: TRBJ2-3
DNA: TGTGCCAGCCCCTGGGGAGGATACACAGATACGCAGTATTTT
CDR3: CASPWGGYTDTQYF

size: .
D: .
V: TRBV15
J: TRBJ2-7
DNA: TGTGCCACCAGCAGAGATGGGGGTGTCTACGAGCAGTACTTC
CDR3: CATSRDGGVYEQYF

size: few
D: .
V: TRBV20-1
J: TRBJ2-3
DNA: TGCAGTGCTTCCACCCTTGATGGGAGACGCGCAGATACGCAGTATTTT
CDR3: CSASTLDGRRADTQYF

size: few
D: TRBD1
V: TRBV5-1
J: TRBJ1-2
DNA: TGCGCCAGCAGCCCAGGGACAGCTGATTATGGCTACACCTTC
CDR3: CASSPGTADYGYTF

size: few
D: .
V: TRBV20-1
J: TRBJ1-1
DNA: TGCAGTGCTAGAGGGGGGGCAGGGCAACTTGAAGCTTTCTTT
CDR3: CSARGGAGQLEAFF

size: .
D: TRBD2
V: TRBV4-1
J: TRBJ2-3
DNA: TGCGCCAGCAGCCAAGGGAGACTAGCGGGACGCACAGATACGCAGTATTTT
CDR3: CASSQGRLAGRTDTQYF

size: .
D: .
V: TRBV4-2
J: TRBJ2-7
DNA: TGTGCCAGCAGCCAAGTCGGCAGGGGCTACGAGCAGTACTTC
CDR3: CASSQVGRGYEQYF

size: few
D: TRBD1
V: TRBV13
J: TRBJ2-7
DNA: TGTGCCAGCAGCCCTCCAGGGACAGGGATTGACGAGCAGTACTTC
CDR3: CASSPPGTGIDEQYF

size: .
D: TRBD1
V: TRBV10-3
J: TRBJ2-3
DNA: TGTGCCATCAGTGGAGCTTTTGACAGGGCGATAAAAAGCACAGATACGCAGTATTTT
CDR3: CAISGAFDRAIKSTDTQYF

size: .
D: .
V: TRBV5-1
J: TRBJ1-5
DNA: TGCGCCAGCAGCTTCCACCCATTGGATAGCAATCAGCCCCAGCATTTT
CDR3: CASSFHPLDSNQPQHF

size: .
D: .
V: TRBV10-3
J: TRBJ1-2
DNA: TGTGCCATCAGTGAGTCGCCCGGACAGTCCTATGGCTACACCTTC
CDR3: CAISESPGQSYGYTF

size: .
D: .
V: TRBV10-3
J: TRBJ2-7
DNA: TGTGCCATCACCGTGGGACGGACACGAACCTACGAGCAGTACTTC
CDR3: CAITVGRTRTYEQYF

size: many
D: .
V: TRBV5-5
J: TRBJ1-2
DNA: TGTGCCAGCAGCCAAACGGACCGTAACTATGGCTACACCTTC
CDR3: CASSQTDRNYGYTF

size: .
D: TRBD2
V: TRBV9
J: TRBJ2-7
DNA: TGTGCCAGCAGCGGGCAGGGAGGGAGCGGGACTGGACCCTACGAGCAGTACTTC
CDR3: CASSGQGGSGTGPYEQYF